This entry describes one T cell receptor beta chain. Its antigen has not been determined. Per-base qualities were not stored, and no clone one base away is much larger. TCR CDR3 regions were amplified from genomic DNA by multiplex PCR using the deep immunoSEQ assay. For each cell subset, the extracted genomic DNA was distributed evenly across all wells of several immunoSEQ 96-well plates, and each plate served as one replicate. Each replicate PCR for sorted subsets received around 210 ng genomic DNA, equal to around 32,000 T cell genomes. Purified libraries were quantified with a Qubit 3.0 fluorometer, sized on a Bioanalyzer 2100, and re-quantified with the KAPA Library Quantification kit. Each immunoSEQ 96-well plate was sequenced on its own single-read 150-cycle Illumina NextSeq 550 flow cell. The original methods were these. Because the immunoSEQ output held only junctional sequences and lacked quality scores, the filtering could not match the filtering applied to full-length reads. To assign V/J genes and CDR3, sequences were annotated using PyIR, a Python wrapper for IgBLAST v1.9, with IMGT germline references. Any read was removed if the V/J assignment was weak (E-value above 1e-6), the CDR3 was missing, or the read contained stop codons, out-of-frame junctions, or ambiguous translated residues. A V3J clonotype was defined by an identical inferred V gene, J gene, and CDR3 amino acid sequence. The percentage overlap between two repertoires was calculated by dividing the number of shared unique clonotypes by the size of the smaller repertoire. Three approaches were used to assess repertoire richness: RTK rarefaction, the Chao1 estimator, and Recon v2.1 estimates of unobserved clonotypes. Generation probabilities were computed with OLGA for all TCRbeta clonotypes obtained by the gDNA method from a handful of donors. In TCRdb, the immuneACCESS table is reduced to in-frame sequences with V and J assigned. These tables do not hold every clone; where another copy was compared, an unresolved V gene accounts for under half, and the others remain unexplained. That table is the source of V, J and clone size, and D and trimming were worked out from the DNA. The sample yields about 710,000 clones; around four fifths were counted once. About 1.8% of the sample rests with the top ten.

The donors were healthy, HIV-negative adults with no recently reported acute infections or vaccinations. Only Caucasian adults living in Nashville, Tennessee, USA were represented among the donors. CD4+ T cells were enriched by magnetic negative selection; naive cells were then positively selected on CD45RA, and the negative fraction formed the memory subset. Blood was obtained by leukapheresis, after which PBMCs were separated by Ficoll-Histopaque density gradient centrifugation and cryopreserved in liquid nitrogen vapor phase. Analytical flow cytometry was used to check the purity and quantity of every magnetically sorted T cell population. Genomic DNA was isolated from each sorted fraction and quantified by UV absorbance on a Nanodrop 2000c. The CDR3 runs 14 amino acids, cysteine and phenylalanine included. CDR3 DNA only is kept here, 42 bases in frame from base 1. The germline V gene provides CDR1 SGHDN and CDR2 FVKESK. V and J are truncated by 1 base and 8 bases respectively, leaving an intervening sequence of 14 bases.

The sample is drawn from a study of shared clonotypes between healthy human individuals (dated by TCRdb to about 2020). In terms of the full investigation: The cohort included a few men and a couple of women between 18 and 49 years of age. Per donor, three plates each were used for CD4 naive and CD4 memory, two for CD8 naive, and one for CD8 memory. To estimate repertoire size and how much clonotypes are shared between individuals, the study performed deep sequencing of blood TCR repertoires from roughly five healthy adults. To increase sequencing depth and limit assay-specific biases, TCR repertoire library preparation and sequencing were carried out by different laboratories using diverse techniques. Per donor, leukapheresis produced somewhere between about 0.9 and 9.5 billion PBMCs.

Overall results and qualifications from the work: When a few donors were compared, the shared fraction of clonotypes was about 5.4% for naive CD4, around 3.6% for naive CD8, about 2.4% for memory CD4, and roughly 0.4% for memory CD8. Pairwise subsampling led to the expectation that sequencing depth would affect the degree of clonotype sharing among donors. Naive subsets generally had larger estimated clonotype richness than memory subsets. Rarefaction of sorted-subset datasets indicated incomplete sequencing despite the large sequencing depth. Compared with non-shared clonotypes, the clonotypes found in all four sorted-subset donors had higher generation probabilities. Because the study included only a small number of donors, the genetic and exposure-history diversity represented was limited. Only blood was sampled, and tissue TCR repertoires likely differ from those in blood.

The sequenced sample was memory CD4+ T cells sorted from blood. Explained via the paper, the cell subset or site label denotes: CD45RA-negative fraction. This clonotype was obtained from a woman aged 25 to 39 in good health. This sequence uses TRBV14 and TRBJ1-2, and the D gene may be TRBD1, 5 bases matching. In nucleotides, the sequence is TGTGCCAGCAGCCAAGGGGGGGTCGGTGAAGGCTACACCTTC. This translates into CASSQGGVGEGYTF.